The clone carrying this TCR beta chain came up once. In the study's own analysis: The assay estimated nucleated cells by amplifying reference gene primers. Profiled with immunoSEQ multiplex PCR; TCRdb holds only in-frame clones, not every one. V and J calls and clone size are those listed in that table; D and trimming were worked out from the DNA. The data show about 140,000 clones, roughly 84% seen once. This sample stems from a study of blood T cell repertoires in COVID-19. Per the germline V gene, CDR1 is GTSNPN and CDR2 is SVGIG (reference sequence). The CDR3 contains 13 residues. The V end was cut by 7 bases, the J end by 9 bases, with 16 bases between.

This sequence joins TRBV30 and TRBJ1-6, with D perhaps matching TRBD1 (6 bases). The specimen sequenced was peripheral blood. This TCR was sampled from a man between 60 and 75 years old with active or convalescent COVID-19. CDR3 in DNA: TGTGCCTCACAGGGTTTATCGGGTTCACCCCTCCACTTT. This gives the protein CASQGLSGSPLHF.